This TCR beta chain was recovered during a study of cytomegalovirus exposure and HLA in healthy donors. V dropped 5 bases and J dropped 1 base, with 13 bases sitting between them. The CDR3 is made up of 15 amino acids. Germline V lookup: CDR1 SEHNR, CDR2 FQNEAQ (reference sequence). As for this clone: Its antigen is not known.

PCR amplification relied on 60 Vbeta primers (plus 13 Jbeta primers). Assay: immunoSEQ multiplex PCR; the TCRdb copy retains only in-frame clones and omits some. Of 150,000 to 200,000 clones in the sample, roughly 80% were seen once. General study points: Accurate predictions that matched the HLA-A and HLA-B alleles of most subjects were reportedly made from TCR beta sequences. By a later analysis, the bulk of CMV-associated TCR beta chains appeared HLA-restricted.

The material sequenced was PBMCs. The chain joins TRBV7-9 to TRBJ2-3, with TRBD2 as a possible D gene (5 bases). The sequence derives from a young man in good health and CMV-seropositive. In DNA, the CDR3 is TGTGCCAGCAGCCCTAAGAGGGTCGGCACAGATACGCAGTATTTT. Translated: CASSPKRVGTDTQYF.